This T cell receptor beta chain was captured in a study of PD-L1 blockade in urothelial cancer (dated by TCRdb to about 2017). Background on the whole study: Every patient began therapy around 2014 and was given atezolizumab 1,200 mg intravenously every 3 weeks. TCR sequencing covered pretreatment tumor samples and matched, serially collected peripheral blood taken before and after atezolizumab treatment. About 85% of the roughly 29 patients were males with bladder-origin urothelial cancer, and about 65% of the roughly 30 reported a prior smoking history. Durable clinical benefit was achieved by nine patients but not by the remaining 20. Durable clinical benefit meant progression-free survival longer than 6 months, and TCR features were also tested against progression-free and overall survival. In the same patients who had TCR sequencing, pretreatment tumors also underwent whole exome sequencing and RNA sequencing. Just over 28 patients had pretreatment blood TCR-seq, some 25 had at least one posttreatment blood collection, and some 25 had tumor TCR-seq. An ECOG performance status of 0 or 1 was recorded for the patients, and 0 to 3 prior chemotherapy regimens had been received by the patients. Blood samples were analyzed 3 weeks after the start of treatment (second dose) and 6 weeks after the start of treatment. Somatic, immune and clinical correlates of response to PD-L1 blockade with atezolizumab in urothelial cancer were the focus of an exploratory multi-omic analysis. Blood samples yielded a median of around 150,000 T cells and roughly 83,000 unique TCRs, with median clonality roughly 0.084.

Here is what the overall study found, with its caveats: A pretreatment peripheral blood TCR clonality below the median was linked to improved progression-free and overall survival. Because the sample size was small (n ≈ 29) and many of the analyses were exploratory, the results are meant to be hypothesis-generating. Greater expansion of tumor-associated TCR clones in peripheral blood 3 weeks after the start of treatment was observed in patients with durable benefit (n of about 20, p = 0.022).

Each PCR received spiked-in synthetic TCR analog templates so that absolute template abundance could be estimated from read counts. Using the immunoSEQ assay, TCRbeta CDR3 regions were amplified from genomic DNA with bias-controlled V and J gene primers. Rearranged TCRbeta segments were sequenced at approximately 20X coverage. In the original analysis: Sequencing errors were corrected by clustering, and CDR3s were annotated against IMGT so that V, D and J genes could be assigned. Downstream analyses used only productive TCRbeta rearrangements and left out out-of-frame or stop-codon sequences. To compute clonality, Shannon entropy was normalized by the log of the number of unique productive sequences and then subtracted from one. Fisher's exact test with Benjamini-Hochberg correction, at a threshold of adjusted p below 0.01, was used to find clones that differed between time points or between blood and tumor. Drawn from immuneACCESS, this table holds only the in-frame rearrangements with V and J called that TCRdb kept. Clones are partly lost; checked studies trace under half to an unresolved V gene and leave the rest unexplained. V, J and clone size reflect that table, while D and trimming were determined from the DNA. Present in this sample are about 35,000 clones, around 82% of which were seen just once. The top ten hold 6.8% of the sample.

What the time point label conveys for this sample: pretreatment peripheral blood. The cohort included 25 to 30 patients with locally advanced or metastatic urothelial carcinoma who were treated at Memorial Sloan Kettering on a trial protocol. Peripheral blood mononuclear cells were collected from each patient pretreatment and during treatment, giving between 1 and 8 total time points per patient. The Qiagen DNeasy Blood extraction kit was used to purify genomic DNA from total PBMCs and tumor samples. Collected pretreatment and during treatment, PBMCs were isolated and stored as previously described. About this clone: There is no known antigen for this receptor. Base qualities are missing; no much larger clone stands one base away.

The CDR3 runs 16 residues from the cysteine to the phenylalanine. Only the CDR3 part of the read is kept: 48 bases, read in frame from the first base. Per the germline V gene, MGHRA is the CDR1 and YSYEKL is the CDR2. V loses 0 bases, J loses 2 bases, and the germline ends lie 14 bases apart. This clonotype was sampled from a man between 60 and 75 years old with urothelial cancer. The chain joins TRBV4-1 to TRBJ2-7; the D gene is not confidently resolved. The material was PBMCs, obtained around atezolizumab (anti-PD-L1) treatment. The DNA reads TGCGCCAGCAGCCAAGATAGGTGGGCCAAAACCTACGAGCAGTACTTC. It is translated as CASSQDRWAKTYEQYF.